A single sample gave rise to the 10 T cell receptor beta chains below, sequenced in a study of spatial heterogeneity in lung cancer. Documented time point: sample taken at primary tumor resection. TCRdb analysed the 5' RACE reads with MiXCR anew, one entry per CDR3 protein. The table includes a few thousand distinct CDR3 sequences, less than 2% detected once. The material was normal lung tissue next to the tumor, obtained at surgery. These receptors all come from a male donor with early-stage non-small cell lung cancer.

Relative to its sample, this clonotype is medium-sized. The chain links TRBV6-5 to TRBJ2-1, with TRBD2 matching 7 bases. Germline lookup yields CDR1 MNHEY and CDR2 SVGAGI. The CDR3 length is 13 residues. The trim removed 5 bases at V and 6 bases at J, leaving 4 bases unmatched. Here the CDR3 DNA reads TGTGCCAGCAGTACCCGACTAGCCAATGAGCAGTTCTTC. Amino acids: CASSTRLANEQFF.

This clonotype ranks as medium-sized. V and J are TRBV5-5 and TRBJ2-3; 10 nucleotides match TRBD1. The CDR3 has 14 residues. J gave up 5 bases and V 4 bases, and 4 bases lay outside the gene matches. Germline V CDR1 and CDR2: SGHKS, YYEKEE (reference sequence). DNA of the CDR3: TGTGCCAGCAGCGGAGACAGGGGGCGAGATACGCAGTATTTT. It yields the protein CASSGDRGRDTQYF.

Within the sample, this clonotype is medium-sized. V gene TRBV9 combines with J gene TRBJ2-7, with 10 bases fitting TRBD2. This CDR3 is 19 amino acids long. The germline gives CDR1 SGDLS, CDR2 YYNGEE. After removal of 3 bases from V and 0 bases from J, the junction contained 15 bases not matched to a gene. CDR3 DNA: TGTGCCAGCAGCGCCGACTCCCGGACTAGCGGACCAAGCTCCTACGAGCAGTACTTC. Translation: CASSADSRTSGPSSYEQYF.

Many counts were recorded for this clonotype. The genes are TRBV7-3 and TRBJ2-3, with 7 bases aligning to TRBD1. This CDR3 contains 18 residues. The J segment lost 1 base and the V segment lost 5 bases, leaving 15 bases of the junction unmatched. CDR1 and CDR2 (germline): SGHTA, FQGTGA. CDR3 coding DNA: TGTGCCAGCAGCCCCTCGGGACAGCTTAGGGCGGGCACAGATACGCAGTATTTT. It translates to CASSPSGQLRAGTDTQYF.

This clonotype qualifies as medium-sized. The chain combines TRBV23-1 with TRBJ1-4, with a weak D call TRBD1 (5 bases). TRBV23-1 is classed as an ORF, of uncertain function. CDR3 length equals 17 residues. Trimming took 3 bases from V and 8 from J, leaving 22 bases between them. CDR3 amino acids: CASSHSEYGTEGEKLFF. The CDR3 DNA sequence: TGCGCCAGCAGTCATTCGGAGTACGGGACGGAGGGAGAAAAACTGTTTTTT.

This clonotype qualifies as medium-sized. The chain couples TRBV20-1 to TRBJ2-1; no clear D. In germline, CDR1 is DFQATT, CDR2 SNEGSKA (reference sequence). The CDR3 spans 12 residues. V was clipped by 4 bases and J by 1 base, with 5 bases between them. CDR3 amino acids: CSATLSYNEQFF. The CDR3 DNA sequence: TGCAGTGCTACTTTATCCTACAATGAGCAGTTCTTC.

This clonotype showed up many times. V gene TRBV3-1 combines with J gene TRBJ2-5, with a weak D call TRBD1 (6 bases). This CDR3 contains 13 residues. Trimming left V 3 bases short and J 4 bases short, with 9 bases between. Germline CDR1 and CDR2: LGHDT and YNNKEL (reference sequence). CDR3 in amino acids: CASSQVRGETQYF. The CDR3 nucleotides read TGTGCCAGCAGCCAGGTCAGGGGAGAGACCCAGTACTTC.

Within the sample, this clonotype is medium-sized. The CDR3 loop is CASSIWTGGNTIYF. In DNA, the CDR3 is TGTGCCAGCAGCATCTGGACAGGTGGAAACACCATATATTTT. This chain uses TRBV7-6 with TRBJ1-3; the match to TRBD1 covers 7 bases. The CDR3 loop spans 14 amino acids. The V gene end was trimmed by 5 bases and the J gene end by 3 bases; junction bases not matched to a gene: 4. From germline, CDR1 is SGHVS and CDR2 FNYEAQ.

By share, this clonotype counts as medium-sized. This chain links TRBV12-3 or TRBV12-4 with TRBJ1-1; perhaps TRBD1 as D (6 bases). The length of the CDR3 is 15 residues. Trimming removed 3 bases from V and 2 bases from J, with 13 bases in between. CDR3 sequence: CASSFGTGRNTEAFF. The CDR3 coding sequence is TGTGCCAGCAGTTTTGGAACAGGGCGAAACACTGAAGCTTTCTTT.

This clonotype showed up just a few times. A read error may explain this, as a much larger clone is one base away. This chain joins TRBV20-1 and TRBJ2-3; TRBD1 or TRBD2 may be the D gene (6 bases each). Germline V gene sequence: CDR1 DFQATT, CDR2 SNEGSKA (reference sequence). V was shortened by 1 base and J by 9 bases, with 26 bases between the two germline ends. This CDR3 is 17 amino acids long. The CDR3 loop reads CSARVPPGARNGGTQYF. The CDR3 region has the DNA TGCAGTGCTAGAGTCCCGCCGGGGGCGCGTAACGGTGGGACGCAGTATTTT.